Below, 4 T cell receptor beta chains from the same sample are listed, as sequenced in a study of blood T cell repertoires in COVID-19. TCRdb's copy holds only in-frame clones and misses some; the assay was immunoSEQ multiplex PCR. This table holds roughly 99,000 clones, more than 70% found once. The sequencing input was peripheral blood. The receptors derive from a human donor in a cohort sampled during active COVID-19.

The rearrangement uses TRBV7-8 and TRBJ2-7, with 8 bases that match TRBD1. V shed 5 bases and J 3 bases; nucleotides not matched to a gene: 9. Looked up from germline, CDR1 is SGHVS and CDR2 is FQNEAQ. The CDR3 runs to 15 residues. The CDR3 loop is CASSITTGQGYEQYF. The CDR3 DNA is TGTGCCAGCAGCATAACCACAGGACAGGGCTACGAGCAGTACTTC.

The V gene is TRBV4-3, the J gene TRBJ2-5, with 8 bases matching TRBD1. This CDR3 spans 15 amino acids. V lost 0 bases, J lost 4 bases, and 4 bases stayed unmatched. Per germline, CDR1 LGHNA and CDR2 YSLEER. DNA of the CDR3: TGCGCCAGCAGCCAAGACGCAGGGGGCCCAGAGACCCAGTACTTC. Translating it yields CASSQDAGGPETQYF.

A single count supports this clone. V usage is TRBV10-3 and J usage is TRBJ2-7; a weak D match, TRBD2 (5 bases). CDR3 length: 15 residues. Deletions cut 3 bases from V and 0 bases from J, with 12 bases between. Germline V gene lookup returns CDR1 ENHRY and CDR2 SYGVKD. The CDR3 DNA reads TGTGCCATCAGTGACCAGCGGTCCTACTCCTACGAGCAGTACTTC. Protein product: CAISDQRSYSYEQYF.

The chain employs TRBV9 and TRBJ1-4, with 7 bases identical to TRBD1. This CDR3 contains 15 residues. J lost 5 bases, V lost 3 bases, and 7 bases had no gene match. Germline assignment: CDR1 SGDLS and CDR2 YYNGEE. CDR3 bases: TGTGCCAGCAGCGGGAGGGACAGAGAAAATGAAAAACTGTTTTTT. As protein: CASSGRDRENEKLFF.